These T cell receptor beta chains were read from a single sample in a study of CD8+ T cells in alopecia areata. Clones were sequenced by immunoSEQ multiplex PCR, and TCRdb holds only the in-frame ones, with some missing. The sample yields about 200,000 clones, 57% seen once. Source: CD4+ T cells sorted from blood, taken at week 0. These receptors all come from a human donor with alopecia areata. The conserved cysteine and the conserved F or W are not part of the CDR3 here. The D gene is left open where the match is weak.

d_gene: TRBD1; v_gene: TRBV19; CDR3aa: ASSNRGSYNSPLH
d_gene: -; v_gene: TRBV7-9; CDR3aa: ASSPWASANYGYT
d_gene: -; v_gene: TRBV30; CDR3aa: ACSLPGTTGYT
d_gene: -; v_gene: TRBV7-9; CDR3aa: ASSLAVGFGYT
d_gene: -; v_gene: TRBV4-1; CDR3aa: ASSQGLSGGEEPQH
d_gene: -; v_gene: TRBV9; CDR3aa: ASSPPTAPGDYGYT
d_gene: TRBD1; v_gene: TRBV2; CDR3aa: ASSLTGDRAF
d_gene: TRBD1; v_gene: TRBV6-5; CDR3aa: ASTGTGGTGELF
d_gene: -; v_gene: TRBV29-1; CDR3aa: SVATQGRTEAF
d_gene: -; v_gene: TRBV5-6; CDR3aa: ASSSPGRSNTEAF
d_gene: TRBD1; v_gene: TRBV7-9; CDR3aa: ASSPPGDRGLRNEQF
d_gene: -; v_gene: TRBV15; CDR3aa: ATSRAGGNQPQH
d_gene: -; v_gene: TRBV5-1; CDR3aa: ASSLEAGYGYT
d_gene: -; v_gene: TRBV6-5; CDR3aa: ASSPTGRRNTEAF
d_gene: TRBD2; v_gene: TRBV5-4; CDR3aa: ASSGGTSRGEQF
d_gene: TRBD1; v_gene: TRBV27; CDR3aa: ASSPAIQGQGSSGNTIY
d_gene: TRBD1; v_gene: TRBV29-1; CDR3aa: SARTGEETQY
d_gene: -; v_gene: TRBV7-9; CDR3aa: ASSPSAWGRERHYEQY
d_gene: -; v_gene: TRBV27; CDR3aa: ASTSGTEAF
d_gene: -; v_gene: TRBV19; CDR3aa: ASSYIRGNTEAF
d_gene: -; v_gene: TRBV30; CDR3aa: AWSSGAKNIQY